These 9 T cell receptor beta chains share one sample of origin, sequenced in a study of patients and donors after allogeneic stem cell transplantation. A single record per CDR3 protein comes from TCRdb applying MiXCR to the RT-PCR reads. The sample has about 960,000 distinct CDR3 sequences, roughly 18% seen once. Sequenced: blood, either unsorted or a sorted T cell fraction (not recorded which). These receptors came from a human donor who was either an allogeneic HSCT recipient or a stem cell or donor lymphocyte infusion donor (not recorded which). It is not recorded whose cells these are; they may come from a transplant donor.

V usage is TRBV10-3 and J usage is TRBJ1-5; 8 bases are shared with TRBD1. This CDR3 has 17 residues. J lost 2 bases, V lost 3 bases, and 9 bases had no gene match. Germline lookup yields CDR1 ENHRY and CDR2 SYGVKD. CDR3 residues: CAISDGQGAGGNQPQHF. The CDR3 region has the DNA TGTGCCATCAGTGACGGACAGGGCGCCGGTGGCAATCAGCCCCAGCATTTT.

The rearrangement joins TRBV20-1 to TRBJ1-4; 7 nucleotides line up with TRBD1. The V segment lost 2 bases and the J segment 8 bases; nucleotides outside the gene matches: 5. Germline CDR1 reads DFQATT; CDR2 reads SNEGSKA (reference sequence). The CDR3 is made up of 13 amino acids. The chain's CDR3 is CSARYPGQEKLFF. The CDR3 DNA reads TGCAGTGCTAGATACCCGGGACAGGAAAAACTGTTTTTT.

The gene calls are TRBV24-1 and TRBJ2-1, with D perhaps matching TRBD1 (5 bases). The germline V gene has CDR1 KGHDR and CDR2 SFDVKD. The CDR3 loop spans 16 amino acids. V dropped 4 bases and J dropped 4 bases, with 16 bases sitting between them. In DNA, the CDR3 is TGTGCCACCAGTGACGAATCCACAGACAGTTACAATGAGCAGTTCTTC. Translation gives CATSDESTDSYNEQFF.

This clonotype has a single count. This may be a read error, as it is one base from a much larger clone. The genes are TRBV27 and TRBJ1-3, with 7 nucleotides matching TRBD1. Germline V CDR1 and CDR2: MNHEY, SMNVEV (reference sequence). Losses at the gene ends were 6 bases for V and 2 bases for J; bases not matched to a gene: 7. There are 15 residues in the CDR3. CDR3 amino acids: CASSLEGAAGNTIYF. The CDR3 DNA reads as TGTGCCAGCAGCTTAGAGGGGGCGGCTGGAAACACCATATATTTT.

This clonotype has ten or more counts. The junction departs from germline at one end; a sequencing error may be responsible. This chain links TRBV12-3 or TRBV12-4 with TRBJ2-2, with 13 bases lining up with TRBD2. CDR3 size: 16 residues. CDR3: CASSLGLAGDTGELFF. The DNA of the CDR3 is TGTGCCAGCAGCTTAGGACTAGCGGGAGACACCGGGGAGCTGTTTTTT.

This chain connects TRBV9 to TRBJ2-5; 12 bases agree with TRBD2. The germline V gene has CDR1 SGDLS and CDR2 YYNGEE. CDR3 length equals 15 residues. V gave up 0 bases and J gave up 7 bases; unmatched junction bases: 4. The CDR3 sequence is CASSVGTSGATTQYF. The CDR3 DNA follows: TGTGCCAGCAGCGTAGGGACTAGCGGGGCAACGACCCAGTACTTC.

This clonotype was detected many times. The chain is built from TRBV12-3 or TRBV12-4 and TRBJ2-7; maybe TRBD2 (5 bases). The V and J ends lost 5 bases and 2 bases respectively, with 10 bases between them. CDR3 length: 13 amino acids. This CDR3 reads CASSPLEAYEQYF. The CDR3 DNA is TGTGCCAGCAGTCCTCTGGAGGCCTACGAGCAGTACTTC.

This clonotype has at least ten counts. The gene calls are TRBV12-3 or TRBV12-4 and TRBJ2-2; D remains ambiguous. V lost 3 bases and J 0 bases, leaving 8 bases between the germline ends. The CDR3 sequence is 15 residues long. CDR3 in amino acids: CASSFRSTNTGELFF. The CDR3 DNA reads TGTGCCAGCAGTTTTAGGTCAACGAACACCGGGGAGCTGTTTTTT.

With respect to this clonotype: A read error may produce the germline difference seen at one junction end. The gene calls are TRBV7-6 and TRBJ2-5; D gene uncertain. CDR3 size: 12 residues. The germline gives CDR1 SGHVS, CDR2 FNYEAQ. In DNA, the CDR3 is TGTGCCAGCAGCTTGGATTTCGAGACCAAGTACTTC. This gives the protein CASSLDFETKYF. The whole variable domain, remainder taken from reference TRBV7-6 and TRBJ2-5, is GAGVSQSPRYKVTKRGQDVALRCDPISGHVSLYWYRQALGQGPEFLTYFNYEAQQDKSGLPNDRFSAERPEGSISTLTIQRTEQRDSAMYRCASSLDFETKYFGPGTRLLVL.